This TCR beta chain derives from a study of T cells expressing NK-cell markers. Study in general: There were seven HCMV-seropositive donors and one seronegative donor among the eight sequenced.

A 5'RACE template switching approach incorporating UMIs was used to make TCR beta cDNA. No DNA is given; TCRdb re-called the 5' RACE reads and lists each CDR3 protein once. The sample features some 280,000 distinct CDR3 sequences, with 0.39% in its top ten. Germline-derived CDR1 and CDR2 are MNHEY and SMNVEV (reference sequence). There are 15 residues in the CDR3. The sequence derives from a man in his late teens or twenties in good health. The sequencing input was blood T cells: a sorted CD56 or NKG2C T cell subset, CD4+ or CD8+ T cells, or bulk PBMC T cells (not recorded which). The chain recombines TRBV27 with TRBJ2-6; the D call of TRBD2 rests on TCRdb alone, since no DNA is present to check it. CDR3 sequence: CASSFSDTRANVLTF. Drawing the rest from reference TRBV27 and TRBJ2-6, the complete variable domain is EAQVTQNPRYLITVTGKKLTVTCSQNMNHEYMSWYRQDPGLGLRQIYYSMNVEVTDKGDVPEGYKVSRKEKRNFPLILESPSPNQTSLYFCASSFSDTRANVLTFGAGSRLTVL.